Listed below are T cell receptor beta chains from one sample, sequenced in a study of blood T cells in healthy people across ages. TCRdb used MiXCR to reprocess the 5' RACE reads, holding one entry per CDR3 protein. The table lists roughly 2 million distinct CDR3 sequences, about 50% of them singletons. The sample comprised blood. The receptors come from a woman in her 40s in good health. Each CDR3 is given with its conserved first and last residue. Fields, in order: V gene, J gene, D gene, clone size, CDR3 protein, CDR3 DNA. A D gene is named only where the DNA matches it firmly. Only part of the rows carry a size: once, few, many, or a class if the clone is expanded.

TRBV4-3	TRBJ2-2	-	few	CASSQDGAGELFF	TGCGCCAGCAGCCAAGATGGGGCCGGGGAGCTGTTTTTT
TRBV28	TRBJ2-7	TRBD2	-	CASAPGLAGFSYEQYF	TGTGCCAGTGCTCCGGGACTAGCGGGATTCTCCTACGAGCAGTACTTC
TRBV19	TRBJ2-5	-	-	CASSTGRRRETQYF	TGTGCCAGTAGTACAGGCCGGCGGAGGGAGACCCAGTACTTC
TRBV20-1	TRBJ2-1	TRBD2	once	CSARDPGGRTYNEQFF	TGCAGTGCTAGAGATCCGGGGGGGCGAACTTACAATGAGCAGTTCTTC
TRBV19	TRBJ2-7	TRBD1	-	CASSAKGQAALNYEQYF	TGTGCCAGTAGTGCCAAGGGACAGGCGGCCCTAAACTACGAGCAGTACTTC
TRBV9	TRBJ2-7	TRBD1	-	CASSVGMGQSPYEQYF	TGTGCCAGCAGCGTAGGCATGGGACAGAGCCCCTACGAGCAGTACTTC
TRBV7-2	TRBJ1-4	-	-	CASSLASGYNEKLFF	TGTGCCAGCAGCTTAGCATCCGGGTATAATGAAAAACTGTTTTTT
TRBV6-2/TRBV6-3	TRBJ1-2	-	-	CASSFEDLYGYTF	TGTGCCAGCAGTTTTGAAGATTTATATGGCTACACCTTC
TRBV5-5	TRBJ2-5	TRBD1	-	CASSLGGDREETQYF	TGTGCCAGCAGCTTGGGGGGGGACAGGGAAGAGACCCAGTACTTC
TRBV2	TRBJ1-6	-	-	CASSIKAVDNSPLHF	TGTGCCAGCAGTATTAAAGCCGTGGATAATTCACCCCTCCACTTT
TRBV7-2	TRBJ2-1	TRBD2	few	CASSHPRGALDNEQFF	TGTGCCAGCAGCCATCCGCGGGGGGCCCTAGACAATGAGCAGTTCTTC
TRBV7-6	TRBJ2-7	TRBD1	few	CASSTRQGARGEQYF	TGTGCCAGCAGCACCAGACAGGGGGCAAGGGGCGAGCAGTACTTC
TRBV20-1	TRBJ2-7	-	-	CSASQTSYEQYF	TGCAGTGCTAGCCAGACTAGCTACGAGCAGTACTTC
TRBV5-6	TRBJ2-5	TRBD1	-	CASSSDRDREIQETQYF	TGTGCCAGCAGCTCAGACCGGGACAGGGAAATACAAGAGACCCAGTACTTC
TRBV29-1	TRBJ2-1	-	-	CSVEDPAPTQFF	TGCAGCGTTGAAGACCCAGCCCCAACCCAGTTCTTC
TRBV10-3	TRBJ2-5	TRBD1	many	CAISLGQGVTETQYF	TGTGCCATCAGCCTGGGACAGGGGGTAACCGAGACCCAGTACTTC
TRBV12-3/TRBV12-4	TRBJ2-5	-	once	CASSPSKAAVAQYF	TGTGCCAGCAGCCCTTCGAAAGCTGCCGTGGCCCAGTACTTC
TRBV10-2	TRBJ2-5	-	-	CASSLGSLGPETQYF	TGCGCCAGCAGTTTAGGATCGCTGGGACCGGAGACCCAGTACTTC
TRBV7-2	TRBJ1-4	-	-	CASSFGTNNEKLFF	TGTGCCAGCAGCTTTGGGACTAATAATGAAAAACTGTTTTTT
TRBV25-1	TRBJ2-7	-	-	CASRGQQPYEQYF	TGTGCCAGCAGGGGACAACAGCCCTACGAGCAGTACTTC
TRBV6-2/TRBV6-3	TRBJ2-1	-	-	CASKEAGSYNEQFF	TGTGCCAGCAAGGAGGCGGGCTCCTACAATGAGCAGTTCTTC
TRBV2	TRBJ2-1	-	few	CASRGREQFF	TGTGCCAGCAGGGGCCGGGAGCAGTTCTTC
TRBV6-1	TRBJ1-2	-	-	CASSLGMEDGYTF	TGTGCCAGCAGTCTAGGGATGGAGGATGGCTACACCTTC
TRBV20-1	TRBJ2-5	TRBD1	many	CSASPGTGFGTQYF	TGCAGTGCTAGTCCCGGGACAGGGTTTGGGACCCAGTACTTC
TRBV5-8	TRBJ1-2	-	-	CASSSQRVGYTF	TGTGCCAGCAGCTCCCAGAGGGTTGGCTACACCTTC
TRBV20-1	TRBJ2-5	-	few	CSAQLTSFETQYF	TGCAGTGCTCAATTGACTAGTTTCGAGACCCAGTACTTC
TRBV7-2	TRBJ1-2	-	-	CASSKPGAQYGYTF	TGTGCCAGCAGCAAACCGGGGGCGCAGTATGGCTACACCTTC
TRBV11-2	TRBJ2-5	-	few	CASRTYEQETQYF	TGTGCCAGCAGGACGTATGAACAAGAGACCCAGTACTTC
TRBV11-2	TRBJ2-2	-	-	CASSRNRDTGELFF	TGTGCCAGCAGCCGAAACCGGGACACCGGGGAGCTGTTTTTT
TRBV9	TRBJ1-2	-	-	CASSVRSGGYTF	TGTGCCAGCAGCGTCCGATCGGGGGGCTACACCTTC
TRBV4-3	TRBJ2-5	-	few	CASSQEFRGQETQYF	TGCGCCAGCAGCCAAGAGTTTAGAGGGCAAGAGACCCAGTACTTC